These 9 T cell receptor beta chains share one sample of origin, sequenced in a study of blood T cells in healthy people across ages. Through a sample-barcoded 5' primer and a J-beta primer mix, a second PCR was run for roughly 6 to 11 cycles. Each CDR3 protein gets one entry after TCRdb re-called the 5' RACE reads with MiXCR. The sample carries hundreds of thousands of distinct CDR3 sequences, about 52% recorded once. Sequenced sample: blood. These receptors originate from a woman aged 55 to 70 in good health.

This chain joins TRBV5-1 and TRBJ2-7; 10 nucleotides line up with TRBD2. With 4 bases clipped from V and 4 bases from J, the junction kept 11 bases outside the gene matches. Looked up from germline, CDR1 is SGHRS and CDR2 is YFSETQ. CDR3 length: 16 residues. The CDR3 reads CASSHHASGSLYEQYF. For the CDR3, the DNA is TGCGCCAGCAGCCACCACGCTAGCGGGAGTTTATACGAGCAGTACTTC.

The rearrangement links TRBV15 to TRBJ2-1; 8 nucleotides line up with TRBD2. The DNA matches TRBJ2-7 better at its end, which makes the J call doubtful. There are 13 residues in the CDR3. Germline CDR1 LNHNV, CDR2 YYDKDF (reference sequence). DNA of the CDR3: TGTGCCACCGCCAGCGGGAGCTACAATGAGCAGTACTTC. The encoded protein is CATASGSYNEQYF.

The CDR3 bases are TGTGCCAGCAGCCTAGGACTAGCGGGAGGCCGCTCCTACGAGCAGTACTTC. This codes for CASSLGLAGGRSYEQYF. The V call is TRBV5-6, the J call TRBJ2-7; TRBD2 agrees at 14 bases. V trimming: 4 bases; J trimming: 0 bases; junction bases outside the gene matches: 6. Germline values: CDR1 SGHDT, CDR2 YYEEEE. The CDR3 is 17 amino acids.

As for this clonotype: A single base separates this from a much larger clone, so it may be a read error. The gene calls are TRBV4-3 and TRBJ2-6; 8 positions agree with TRBD1. Per germline, CDR1 LGHNA and CDR2 YSLEER. The CDR3 contains 18 residues. CDR3 sequence (DNA): TGCGCCAGCGGCCAGGGGGGACAGGTCTTCTCTGGGGCCAACGTCCTGACTTTC. Translating it yields CASGQGGQVFSGANVLTF.

This clonotype has just a few counts. The CDR3 coding sequence is TGTGCCAGCAGCCAAGTACTAGCGTCCCTAAACAATGAGCAGTTCTTC. Protein: CASSQVLASLNNEQFF. The J gene is TRBJ2-1, the V gene TRBV4-2; 7 positions agree with TRBD2. The CDR3 contains 16 residues. The trim removed 1 base at V and 5 bases at J, leaving 8 bases unmatched. Germline CDR1 reads LGHNA; CDR2 reads YNFKEQ.

This clonotype came up a few times. The rearrangement links TRBV29-1 to TRBJ1-2, with 9 bases lining up with TRBD1. CDR3 length: 15 residues. Trimming cost V 6 bases and J 6 bases; bases outside gene matches: 14. Germline V gives CDR1 SQVTM, CDR2 ANQGSEA. The CDR3 nucleotides are TGCAGCGTCGACCCCAATCGGGACAGGGTGGATGGCTACACCTTC. Amino acids: CSVDPNRDRVDGYTF.

As concerns this clonotype: This may be a read error, as it is one base from a much larger clone. The V call is TRBV7-2, the J call TRBJ1-1; unclear D gene. Germline V gene data show CDR1 as SGHTA and CDR2 as FQGNSA. CDR3 length: 13 residues. Trimming removed 3 bases from V and 0 bases from J, with 5 bases in between. The CDR3: CASSFNMNTEAFF. The DNA for the CDR3 is TGTGCCAGCAGCTTCAACATGAACACTGAAGCTTTCTTT.

This clonotype was picked up one time. V gene TRBV20-1 combines with J gene TRBJ2-5, with a weak D call TRBD2 (5 bases). The germline V and J ends were trimmed by 0 bases and 1 base, with 9 bases remaining between them. The CDR3 is 14 residues long. Germline-derived CDR1 and CDR2 are DFQATT and SNEGSKA (reference sequence). CDR3 in amino acids: CSAREPGFQETQYF. The CDR3 DNA reads as TGCAGTGCTAGAGAACCGGGATTCCAAGAGACCCAGTACTTC.

The chain joins TRBV6-2 or TRBV6-3 to TRBJ1-2; D is ambiguous. The CDR3 loop spans 15 amino acids. Trimming took off 0 bases at V and 1 base at J, with 9 bases between the two ends. Germline loops: CDR1 MNHEY, CDR2 SVGEGT. This CDR3 reads CASSYSSRVNYGYTF. Here the CDR3 DNA reads TGTGCCAGCAGTTACTCAAGTCGGGTTAACTATGGCTACACCTTC.